The 3 T cell receptor beta chains below come from one sample, sequenced in a study of cytomegalovirus exposure and HLA in healthy donors. Sequenced by immunoSEQ multiplex PCR; TCRdb stores in-frame clones only, minus some. The data hold 95,000 to 150,000 clones, with around 90% observed a single time. Sequencing was carried out using PBMCs. These receptors came from a young woman in good health and CMV-seronegative.

By proportion, this clone is medium-sized (0.01 to 0.1%). Other nucleotide sequences from this sample produce the same CDR3. The rearrangement joins TRBV27 to TRBJ2-7, with 11 bases identical to TRBD2. Trimming removed 6 bases from V and 3 bases from J; junction bases left unmatched: 7. In germline, CDR1 is MNHEY, CDR2 SMNVEV (reference sequence). The CDR3 is made up of 15 amino acids. The CDR3 DNA sequence: TGTGCCAGCAGATCAGGACTAGCGGGCCTCTACGAGCAGTACTTC. Translating gives CASRSGLAGLYEQYF.

The V call is TRBV9, the J call TRBJ1-1; TRBD1 aligns across 8 bases. Trimming at V came to 3 bases and at J to 0 bases, leaving 4 bases not matched to a gene. CDR1 and CDR2 from the germline V gene are SGDLS and YYNGEE. The CDR3 totals 15 residues. The CDR3, as DNA: TGTGCCAGCAGCGCTACAGGGGGGATGAACACTGAAGCTTTCTTT. This codes for CASSATGGMNTEAFF.

The J gene is TRBJ1-2, the V gene TRBV6-5; 10 nucleotides line up with TRBD1. The CDR3 is 14 residues long. V shed 6 bases and J 5 bases; nucleotides not matched to a gene: 6. Germline V lookup: CDR1 MNHEY, CDR2 SVGAGI. As DNA, the CDR3 is TGTGCCAGCAGCACGCCGGGACAGGGGTATGGCTACACCTTC. Translated: CASSTPGQGYGYTF.